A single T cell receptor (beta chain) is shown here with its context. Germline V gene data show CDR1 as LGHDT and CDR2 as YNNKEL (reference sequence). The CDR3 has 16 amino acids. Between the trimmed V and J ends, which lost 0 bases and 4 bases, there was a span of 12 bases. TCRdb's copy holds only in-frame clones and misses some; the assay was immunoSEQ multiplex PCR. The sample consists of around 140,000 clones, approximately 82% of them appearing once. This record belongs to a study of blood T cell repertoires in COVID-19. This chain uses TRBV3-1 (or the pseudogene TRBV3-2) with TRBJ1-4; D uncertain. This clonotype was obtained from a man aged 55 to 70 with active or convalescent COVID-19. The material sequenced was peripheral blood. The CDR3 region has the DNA TGTGCCAGCAGCCAAGATCTTTGGCAGATTAATGAAAAACTGTTTTTT. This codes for CASSQDLWQINEKLFF.